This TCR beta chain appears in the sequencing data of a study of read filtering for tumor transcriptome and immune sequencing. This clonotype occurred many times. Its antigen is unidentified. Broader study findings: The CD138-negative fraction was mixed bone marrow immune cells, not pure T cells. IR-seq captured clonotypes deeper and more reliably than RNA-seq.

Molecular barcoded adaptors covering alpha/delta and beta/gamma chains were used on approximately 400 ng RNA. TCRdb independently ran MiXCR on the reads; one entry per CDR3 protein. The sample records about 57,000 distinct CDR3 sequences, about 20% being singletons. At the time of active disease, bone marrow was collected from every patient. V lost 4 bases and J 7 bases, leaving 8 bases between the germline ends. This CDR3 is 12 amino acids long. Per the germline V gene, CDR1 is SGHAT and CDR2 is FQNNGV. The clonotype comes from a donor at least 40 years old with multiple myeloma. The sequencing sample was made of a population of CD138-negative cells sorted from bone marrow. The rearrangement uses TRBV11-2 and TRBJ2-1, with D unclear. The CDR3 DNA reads TGTGCCAGCAGCTCTGGGTGGAATGAGCAGTTCTTC. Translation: CASSSGWNEQFF.